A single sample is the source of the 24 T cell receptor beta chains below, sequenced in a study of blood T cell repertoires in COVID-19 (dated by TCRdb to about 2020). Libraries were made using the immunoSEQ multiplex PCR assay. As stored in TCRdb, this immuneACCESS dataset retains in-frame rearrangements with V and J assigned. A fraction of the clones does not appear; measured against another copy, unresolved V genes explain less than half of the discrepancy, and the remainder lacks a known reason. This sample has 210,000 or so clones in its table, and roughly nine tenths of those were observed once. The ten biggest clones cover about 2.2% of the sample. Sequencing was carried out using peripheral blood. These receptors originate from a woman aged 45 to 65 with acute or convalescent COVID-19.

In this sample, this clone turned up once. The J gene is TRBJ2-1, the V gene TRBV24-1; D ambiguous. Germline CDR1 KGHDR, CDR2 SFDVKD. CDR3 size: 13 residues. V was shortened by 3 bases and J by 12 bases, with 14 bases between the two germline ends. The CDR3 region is CATSDPSNLGQFF. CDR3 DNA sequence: TGTGCCACCAGTGATCCTTCCAACCTCGGGCAGTTCTTC.

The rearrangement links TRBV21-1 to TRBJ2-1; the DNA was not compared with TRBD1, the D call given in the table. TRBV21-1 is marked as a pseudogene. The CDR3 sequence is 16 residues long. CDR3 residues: CASSKSIGTGDSEQFF. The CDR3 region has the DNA TGTGCCAGCAGCAAATCCATCGGGACAGGGGATTCTGAGCAGTTCTTC.

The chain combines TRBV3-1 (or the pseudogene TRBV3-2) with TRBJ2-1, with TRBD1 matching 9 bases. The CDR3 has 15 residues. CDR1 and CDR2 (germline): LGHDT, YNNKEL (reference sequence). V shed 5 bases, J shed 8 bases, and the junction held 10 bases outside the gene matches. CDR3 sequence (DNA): TGTGCCAGCAGCAACCGCCTGACAGGGGGGGATGAGCAGTTCTTC. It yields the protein CASSNRLTGGDEQFF.

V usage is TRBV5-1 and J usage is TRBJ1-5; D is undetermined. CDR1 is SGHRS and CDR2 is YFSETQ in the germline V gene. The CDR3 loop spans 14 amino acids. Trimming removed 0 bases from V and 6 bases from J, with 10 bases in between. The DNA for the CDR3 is TGCGCCAGCAGCTTGGACGGGGTCGCTCAGCCCCAGCATTTT. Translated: CASSLDGVAQPQHF.

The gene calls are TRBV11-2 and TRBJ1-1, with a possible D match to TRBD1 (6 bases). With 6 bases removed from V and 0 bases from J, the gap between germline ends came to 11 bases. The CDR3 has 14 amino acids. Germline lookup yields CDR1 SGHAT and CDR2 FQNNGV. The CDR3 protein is CASSSTGLNTEAFF. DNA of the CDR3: TGTGCCAGCAGTTCTACAGGGTTGAACACTGAAGCTTTCTTT.

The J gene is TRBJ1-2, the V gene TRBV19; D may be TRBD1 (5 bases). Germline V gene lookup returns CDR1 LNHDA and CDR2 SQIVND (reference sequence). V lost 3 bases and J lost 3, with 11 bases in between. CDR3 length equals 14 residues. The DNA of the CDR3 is TGTGCCAGTAGTATCCACCGGGGGGACTATGGCTACACCTTC. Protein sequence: CASSIHRGDYGYTF.

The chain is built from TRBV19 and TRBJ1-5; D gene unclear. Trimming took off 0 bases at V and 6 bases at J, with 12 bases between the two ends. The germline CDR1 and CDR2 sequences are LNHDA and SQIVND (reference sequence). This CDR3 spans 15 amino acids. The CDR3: CASSIDVGRSQPQHF. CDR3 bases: TGTGCCAGTAGTATAGATGTAGGGAGGAGTCAGCCCCAGCATTTT.

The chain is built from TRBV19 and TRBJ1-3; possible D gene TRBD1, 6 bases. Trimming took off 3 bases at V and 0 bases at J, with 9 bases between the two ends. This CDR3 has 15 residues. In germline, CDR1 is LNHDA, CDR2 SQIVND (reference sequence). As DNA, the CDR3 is TGTGCCAGTAGTATTGACAGGCTCTCTGGAAACACCATATATTTT. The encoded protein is CASSIDRLSGNTIYF.

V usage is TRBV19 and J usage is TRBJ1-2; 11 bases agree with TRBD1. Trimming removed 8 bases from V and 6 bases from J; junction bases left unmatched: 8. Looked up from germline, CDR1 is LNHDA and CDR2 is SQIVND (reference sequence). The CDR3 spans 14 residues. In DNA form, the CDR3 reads TGTGCCAGTGCCGGGACAGGGGGTGTCAATGGCTACACCTTC. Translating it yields CASAGTGGVNGYTF. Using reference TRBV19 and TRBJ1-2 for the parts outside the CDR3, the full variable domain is DGGITQSPKYLFRKEGQNVTLSCEQNLNHDAMYWYRQDPGQGLRLIYYSQIVNDFQKGDIAEGYSVSREKKESFPLTVTSAQKNPTAFYLCASAGTGGVNGYTFGSGTRLTVV.

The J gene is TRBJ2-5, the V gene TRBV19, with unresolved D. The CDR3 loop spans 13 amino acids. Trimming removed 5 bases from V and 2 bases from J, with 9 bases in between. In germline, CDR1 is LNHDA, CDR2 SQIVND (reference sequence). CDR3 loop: CASSAQLQETQYF. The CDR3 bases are TGTGCCAGTAGTGCGCAACTGCAAGAGACCCAGTACTTC. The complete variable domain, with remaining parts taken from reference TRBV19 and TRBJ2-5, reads DGGITQSPKYLFRKEGQNVTLSCEQNLNHDAMYWYRQDPGQGLRLIYYSQIVNDFQKGDIAEGYSVSREKKESFPLTVTSAQKNPTAFYLCASSAQLQETQYFGPGTRLLVL.

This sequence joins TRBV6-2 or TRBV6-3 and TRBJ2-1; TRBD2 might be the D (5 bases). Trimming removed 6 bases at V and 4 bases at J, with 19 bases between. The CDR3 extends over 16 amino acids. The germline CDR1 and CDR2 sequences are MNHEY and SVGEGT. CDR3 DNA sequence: TGTGCCAGCAGCCGACTAACCGGGGTGTATTACAATGAGCAGTTCTTC. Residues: CASSRLTGVYYNEQFF.

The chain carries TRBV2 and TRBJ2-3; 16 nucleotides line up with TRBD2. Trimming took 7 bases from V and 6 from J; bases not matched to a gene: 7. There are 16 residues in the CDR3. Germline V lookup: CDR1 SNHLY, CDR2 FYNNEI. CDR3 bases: TGTGCCAGCAACGAGGGACTAGCGGGGGGGATGGATACGCAGTATTTT. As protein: CASNEGLAGGMDTQYF.

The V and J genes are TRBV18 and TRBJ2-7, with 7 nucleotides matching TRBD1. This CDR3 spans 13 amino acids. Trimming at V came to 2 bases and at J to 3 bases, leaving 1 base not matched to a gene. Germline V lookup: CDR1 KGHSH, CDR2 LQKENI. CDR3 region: CASSPGTDYEQYF. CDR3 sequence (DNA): TGTGCCAGCTCACCAGGGACAGACTACGAGCAGTACTTC.

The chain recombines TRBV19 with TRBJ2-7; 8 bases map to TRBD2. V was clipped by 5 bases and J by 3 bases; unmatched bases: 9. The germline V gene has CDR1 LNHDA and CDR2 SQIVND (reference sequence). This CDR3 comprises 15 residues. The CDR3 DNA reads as TGTGCCAGTAGTTGGGGGCGGGGGGCCCTCTACGAGCAGTACTTC. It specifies CASSWGRGALYEQYF.

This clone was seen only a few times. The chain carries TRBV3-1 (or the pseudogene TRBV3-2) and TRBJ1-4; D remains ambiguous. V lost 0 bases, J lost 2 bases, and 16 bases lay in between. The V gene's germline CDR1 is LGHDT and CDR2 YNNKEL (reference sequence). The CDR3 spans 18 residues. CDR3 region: CASSQDLRRSGTNEKLFF. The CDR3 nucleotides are TGTGCCAGCAGCCAAGATTTGCGGAGGTCCGGGACTAATGAAAAACTGTTTTTT.

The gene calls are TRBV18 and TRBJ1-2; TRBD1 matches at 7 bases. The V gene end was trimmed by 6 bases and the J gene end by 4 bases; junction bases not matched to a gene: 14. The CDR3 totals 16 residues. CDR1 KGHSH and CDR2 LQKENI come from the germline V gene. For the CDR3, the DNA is TGTGCCAGCTCCCGCGGACAGGCTGGGCCGGGCTATGGCTACACCTTC. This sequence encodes CASSRGQAGPGYGYTF.

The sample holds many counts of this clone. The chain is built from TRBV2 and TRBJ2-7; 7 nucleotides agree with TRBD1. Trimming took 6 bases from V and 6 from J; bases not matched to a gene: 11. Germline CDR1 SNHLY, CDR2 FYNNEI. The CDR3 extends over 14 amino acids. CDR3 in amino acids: CASSDRTDRAEQYF. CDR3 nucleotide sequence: TGTGCCAGCAGCGACCGCACAGACAGGGCCGAGCAGTACTTC.

CDR3 DNA sequence: TGCGCCAGCGAACCGGGACAGGGAAGTTACGAGCAGTACTTC. Protein: CASEPGQGSYEQYF. This rearrangement joins TRBV4-1 to TRBJ2-7; TRBD1 aligns across 9 bases. V was pared by 8 bases and J by 4 bases, with 9 bases of the junction left unmatched. The CDR3 spans 14 residues. In germline, CDR1 is MGHRA, CDR2 YSYEKL.

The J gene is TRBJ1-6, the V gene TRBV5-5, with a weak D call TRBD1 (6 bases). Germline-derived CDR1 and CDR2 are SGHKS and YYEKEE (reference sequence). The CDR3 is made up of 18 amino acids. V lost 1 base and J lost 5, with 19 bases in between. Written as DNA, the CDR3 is TGTGCCAGCAGCTTGCGGCCGAAGTTGTCAGGGGATAATTCACCCCTCCACTTT. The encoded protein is CASSLRPKLSGDNSPLHF. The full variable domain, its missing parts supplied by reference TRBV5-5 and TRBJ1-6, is DAGVTQSPTHLIKTRGQQVTLRCSPISGHKSVSWYQQVLGQGPQFIFQYYEKEERGRGNFPDRFSARQFPNYSSELNVNALLLGDSALYLCASSLRPKLSGDNSPLHFGNGTRLTVT.

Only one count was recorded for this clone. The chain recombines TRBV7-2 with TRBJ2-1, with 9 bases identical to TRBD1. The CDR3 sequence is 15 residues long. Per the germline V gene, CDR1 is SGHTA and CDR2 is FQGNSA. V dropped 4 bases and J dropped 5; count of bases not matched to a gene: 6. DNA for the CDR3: TGTGCCAGCAGCTCCAAGACAGGGGGGAACAATGAGCAGTTCTTC. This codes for CASSSKTGGNNEQFF.

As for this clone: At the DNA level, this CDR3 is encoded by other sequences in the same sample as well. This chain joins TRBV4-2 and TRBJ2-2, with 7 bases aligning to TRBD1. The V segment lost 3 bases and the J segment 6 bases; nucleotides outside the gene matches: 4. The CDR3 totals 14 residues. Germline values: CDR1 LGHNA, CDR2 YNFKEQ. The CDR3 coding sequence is TGTGCCAGCAGCCAGGATAGGGGGCCCGGGGAGCTGTTTTTT. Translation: CASSQDRGPGELFF.

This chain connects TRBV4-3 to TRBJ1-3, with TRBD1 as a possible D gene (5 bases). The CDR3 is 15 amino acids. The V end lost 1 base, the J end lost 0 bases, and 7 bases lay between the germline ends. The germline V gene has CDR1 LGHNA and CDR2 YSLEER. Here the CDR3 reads CASSQGGNSGNTIYF. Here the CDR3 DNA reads TGCGCCAGCAGCCAAGGGGGCAACTCTGGAAACACCATATATTTT.

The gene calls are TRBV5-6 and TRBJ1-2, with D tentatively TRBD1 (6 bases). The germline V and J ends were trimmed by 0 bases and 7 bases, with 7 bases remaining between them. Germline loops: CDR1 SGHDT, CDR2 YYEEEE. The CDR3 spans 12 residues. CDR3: CASSLEGGGYTF. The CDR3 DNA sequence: TGTGCCAGCAGCTTGGAAGGGGGTGGCTACACCTTC.

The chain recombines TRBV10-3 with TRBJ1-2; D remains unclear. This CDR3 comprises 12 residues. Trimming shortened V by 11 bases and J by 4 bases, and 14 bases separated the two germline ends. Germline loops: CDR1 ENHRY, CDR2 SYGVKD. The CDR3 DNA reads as TGTGCCTCCACGGCGGGGTTCTATGGCTACACCTTC. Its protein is CASTAGFYGYTF.